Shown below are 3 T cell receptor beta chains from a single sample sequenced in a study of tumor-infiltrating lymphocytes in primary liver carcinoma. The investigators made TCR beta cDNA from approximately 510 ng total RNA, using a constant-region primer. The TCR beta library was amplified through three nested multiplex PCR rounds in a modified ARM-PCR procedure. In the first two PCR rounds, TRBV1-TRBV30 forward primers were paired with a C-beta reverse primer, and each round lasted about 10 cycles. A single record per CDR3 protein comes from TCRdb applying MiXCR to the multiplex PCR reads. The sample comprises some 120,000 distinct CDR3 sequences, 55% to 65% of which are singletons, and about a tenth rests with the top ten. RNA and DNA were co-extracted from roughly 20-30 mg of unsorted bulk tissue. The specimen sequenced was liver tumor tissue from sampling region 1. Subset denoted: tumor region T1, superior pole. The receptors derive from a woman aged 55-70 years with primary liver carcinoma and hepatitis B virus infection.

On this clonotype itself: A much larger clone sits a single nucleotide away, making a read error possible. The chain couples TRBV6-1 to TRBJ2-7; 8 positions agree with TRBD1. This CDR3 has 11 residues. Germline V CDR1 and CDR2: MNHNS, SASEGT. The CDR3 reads CASDRGREQCF. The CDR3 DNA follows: TGTGCCAGCGACAGGGGAAGGGAGCAGTGCTTC.

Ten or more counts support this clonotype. As DNA, the CDR3 is TGTGCCAGCAGCCAACCCGACAGTTTGGGTAATGAAAAACTGTTTTTT. Residues: CASSQPDSLGNEKLFF. The chain has TRBV4-2 and TRBJ1-4; perhaps TRBD1 as D (5 bases). V was clipped by 2 bases and J by 4 bases, with 14 bases between them. From germline, CDR1 is LGHNA and CDR2 YNFKEQ. This CDR3 contains 16 residues.

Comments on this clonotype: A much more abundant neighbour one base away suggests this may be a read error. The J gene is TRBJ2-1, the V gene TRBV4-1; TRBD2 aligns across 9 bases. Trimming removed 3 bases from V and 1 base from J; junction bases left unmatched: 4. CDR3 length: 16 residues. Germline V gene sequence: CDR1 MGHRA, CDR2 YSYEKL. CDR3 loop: CASSQGLAGSYNEQFF. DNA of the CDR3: TGCGCCAGCAGCCAGGGCCTAGCGGGGTCCTACAATGAGCAGTTCTTC.